The present T cell receptor (beta chain) was sequenced within a study of T cell changes during pregnancy in multiple sclerosis. Some clones are missing from TCRdb's copy, which holds only in-frame ones; the method was immunoSEQ multiplex PCR. The sample has tens of thousands of clones; approximately 88% are singletons. Germline assignment: CDR1 MDHEN and CDR2 SYDVKM. Trimming removed 6 bases from V and 0 bases from J, with 17 bases in between. The CDR3 length is 16 residues. Material: peripheral blood, obtained in the first trimester of pregnancy. The rearrangement uses TRBV28 and TRBJ1-1, with TRBD1 as a possible D gene (6 bases). This sequence was found in a female donor with multiple sclerosis, enrolled in a pregnancy study. CDR3 protein: CASRPFRGTMNTEAFF. In DNA form, the CDR3 reads TGTGCCAGCAGGCCTTTCAGGGGAACGATGAACACTGAAGCTTTCTTT.